These 30 T cell receptor beta chains share one sample of origin, sequenced in a study of T cell responses to AZD1222 COVID-19 vaccine (dated by TCRdb to the early 2020s). The time point label for this specimen denotes: baseline before first vaccination. Interpreted using the paper, the treatment or condition label stands for: meningococcal conjugate vaccine given as trial control. Libraries were constructed by the immunoSEQ multiplex PCR assay. TCRdb took this table from immuneACCESS and kept in-frame rearrangements with V and J called. Such tables lack part of the clones; where checked against another copy, unresolved V genes explain under half of the gap, and the rest is unexplained. This sample is represented by 95,000 or so clones; approximately 89% of them were singletons. The ten largest clones add up to approximately 2.6% of the sample. The sample consisted of peripheral blood, taken on day 0 of MenACWY control vaccination. Every receptor here comes from an adult in good health.

Here the CDR3 DNA reads TGTGCCAGCAGCGTCTCGGGCCTCCCGGGGACTGAAGCTTTCTTT. Encoded protein: CASSVSGLPGTEAFF. This chain uses TRBV9 with TRBJ1-1, with unresolved D. The V end lost 2 bases, the J end lost 5 bases, and 16 bases lay between the germline ends. Germline lookup yields CDR1 SGDLS and CDR2 YYNGEE. This CDR3 spans 15 amino acids.

The chain is built from TRBV21-1 and TRBJ1-6. TRBV21-1 is designated a pseudogene. This CDR3 contains 14 residues. CDR3: CASRAVAPHSPLHF. The CDR3 DNA reads as TGTGCCAGCCGGGCGGTGGCCCCTCATTCACCCCTCCACTTT.

The chain employs TRBV9 and TRBJ2-2, with a possible D match to TRBD2 (7 bases). The CDR3 contains 15 residues. The V gene's germline CDR1 is SGDLS and CDR2 YYNGEE. V was clipped by 0 bases and J by 6 bases, with 12 bases between them. The CDR3 DNA reads as TGTGCCAGCAGCGTAGAAGGGGGGGCCCCCGGGGAGCTGTTTTTT. Encoded protein: CASSVEGGAPGELFF.

This chain links TRBV19 with TRBJ2-7; D gene unclear. Trimming cost V 3 bases and J 5 bases, with 11 bases left between them. CDR1 and CDR2 from the germline V gene are LNHDA and SQIVND (reference sequence). CDR3 length equals 13 residues. CDR3 in DNA: TGTGCCAGTAGTATCCGGGTTTACCACGAGCAGTACTTC. Protein sequence: CASSIRVYHEQYF.

The CDR3 reads CASSPDSIRAFF. CDR3 nucleotide sequence: TGTGCCAGCAGCCCGGACTCAATTCGTGCGTTCTTC. The chain is built from TRBV5-4 and TRBJ2-1, with a weak D call TRBD2 (5 bases). The germline V gene encodes CDR1 SGHNT and CDR2 YYREEE (reference sequence). The CDR3 totals 12 residues. V lost 4 bases to trimming and J lost 15 bases, with 17 bases between them.

This chain uses TRBV28 with TRBJ2-1, with no clear D. The germline V gene has CDR1 MDHEN and CDR2 SYDVKM. The CDR3 has 14 residues. With 6 bases removed from V and 4 bases from J, the gap between germline ends came to 13 bases. CDR3 sequence reads: CASSPPMAYNEQFF. The CDR3 DNA sequence: TGTGCCAGCAGCCCCCCCATGGCGTACAATGAGCAGTTCTTC.

The chain joins TRBV29-1 to TRBJ1-2; 8 nucleotides line up with TRBD1. The trim removed 8 bases at V and 3 bases at J, leaving 8 bases unmatched. Germline CDR1 reads SQVTM; CDR2 reads ANQGSEA. CDR3 length: 13 residues. Here the CDR3 DNA reads TGCAGCTTCTGGACAGGGTCTGACTATGGCTACACCTTC. Protein product: CSFWTGSDYGYTF.

The chain combines TRBV10-2 with TRBJ2-5; TRBD1 aligns across 7 bases. Germline V gene lookup returns CDR1 WSHSY and CDR2 SAAADI. This CDR3 spans 14 amino acids. V shed 6 bases and J 4 bases; nucleotides not matched to a gene: 8. CDR3 in amino acids: CASRSDREGETQYF. The CDR3, as DNA: TGCGCCAGCAGATCCGACAGGGAAGGAGAGACCCAGTACTTC.

V gene TRBV2 combines with J gene TRBJ2-7; 9 nucleotides align to TRBD1. With V trimmed by 4 bases and J by 5 bases, 3 bases remained unmatched. CDR1 is SNHLY and CDR2 is FYNNEI in the germline V gene. CDR3 length: 13 residues. CDR3 sequence: CASSVTGGHEQYF. CDR3 DNA sequence: TGTGCCAGCAGTGTAACAGGGGGCCACGAGCAGTACTTC.

The rearrangement uses TRBV7-9 and TRBJ1-6; maybe TRBD1 (5 bases). CDR1 and CDR2 (germline): SEHNR, FQNEAQ (reference sequence). This CDR3 comprises 16 residues. Trimming cost V 0 bases and J 10 bases, with 16 bases left between them. CDR3 coding DNA: TGTGCCAGCAGCTTAGCGTCGGGGCAGGGAGGATCACCCCTCCACTTT. Its translation is CASSLASGQGGSPLHF.

The rearrangement uses TRBV5-6 and TRBJ1-5, with 8 positions matching TRBD1. The CDR3 length is 14 residues. In germline, CDR1 is SGHDT, CDR2 YYEEEE. Trimming cost V 4 bases and J 1 base; bases outside gene matches: 1. The DNA of the CDR3 is TGTGCCAGCAGCCGGACAGGGAGCAATCAGCCCCAGCATTTT. Residues: CASSRTGSNQPQHF.

The chain has TRBV30 and TRBJ1-6; the match to TRBD1 covers 10 bases. The CDR3 loop spans 13 amino acids. From germline, CDR1 is GTSNPN and CDR2 SVGIG (reference sequence). After removal of 5 bases from V and 8 bases from J, the junction contained 3 bases not matched to a gene. This chain's CDR3 is CAWAGQGYSPLHF. CDR3 coding DNA: TGTGCCTGGGCGGGACAGGGGTATTCACCCCTCCACTTT.

The V gene is TRBV9, the J gene TRBJ1-2; no definite D call. V lost 0 bases to trimming and J lost 6 bases, with 12 bases between them. The CDR3 runs 14 residues. Per germline, CDR1 SGDLS and CDR2 YYNGEE. The CDR3 region has the DNA TGTGCCAGCAGCGTAGGATGGAGAACTCATGGCTACACCTTC. Its protein product is CASSVGWRTHGYTF.

This clone has a single count. The gene calls are TRBV3-1 (or the pseudogene TRBV3-2) and TRBJ1-3, with TRBD1 matching 12 bases. The CDR3 totals 18 residues. Per the germline V gene, CDR1 is LGHDT and CDR2 is YNNKEL (reference sequence). The V segment lost 4 bases and the J segment 4 bases; nucleotides outside the gene matches: 11. CDR3 nucleotides: TGTGCCAGCAGCCCACCCCCGGGACAGGGGGCGCCGGGAAACACCATATATTTT. Its protein is CASSPPPGQGAPGNTIYF.

The chain links TRBV10-3 to TRBJ2-2, with D possibly being TRBD2 (6 bases). CDR1 is ENHRY and CDR2 is SYGVKD in the germline V gene. Trimming pared 5 bases from V and 1 base from J, leaving 8 bases between. The length of the CDR3 is 14 residues. CDR3 in amino acids: CAISPGGNTGELFF. In DNA form, the CDR3 reads TGTGCCATCAGTCCCGGGGGGAACACCGGGGAGCTGTTTTTT.

The V and J genes are TRBV19 and TRBJ1-5, with 11 positions matching TRBD1. Per germline, CDR1 LNHDA and CDR2 SQIVND (reference sequence). The CDR3 loop spans 14 amino acids. V lost 10 bases to trimming and J lost 6 bases; unmatched junction nucleotides: 8. CDR3 in DNA: TGTGCCACTGCCGGGACAGGGGGGGGTCAGCCCCAGCATTTT. It is translated as CATAGTGGGQPQHF.

The J gene is TRBJ1-1, the V gene TRBV27; 9 nucleotides align to TRBD1. The CDR3 has 14 residues. Germline V gives CDR1 MNHEY, CDR2 SMNVEV (reference sequence). Trimming cost V 4 bases and J 5 bases; bases outside gene matches: 5. DNA for the CDR3: TGTGCCAGCAGTTGGGGACAGGGAGGGACTGAAGCTTTCTTT. It specifies CASSWGQGGTEAFF.

This clone was recorded once. The J gene is TRBJ1-6, the V gene TRBV6-6; D is ambiguous. The germline V gene has CDR1 MNHNY and CDR2 SVGAGI (reference sequence). The CDR3 sequence is 15 residues long. Between the trimmed V and J ends, which lost 2 bases and 6 bases, there was a span of 11 bases. This CDR3 is CASSYALPLNSPLHF. The CDR3 bases are TGTGCCAGCAGTTACGCCCTTCCCCTTAATTCACCCCTCCACTTT.

DNA for the CDR3: TGTGCCAGCAGCTTACCTAGGGCAGCGGTGAGAACAGATACGCAGTATTTT. Translating it yields CASSLPRAAVRTDTQYF. The chain recombines TRBV11-2 with TRBJ2-3, with D perhaps TRBD2 (5 bases). The germline CDR1 and CDR2 sequences are SGHAT and FQNNGV. This CDR3 contains 17 residues. V lost 2 bases and J 3 bases, leaving 18 bases between the germline ends.

The J gene is TRBJ2-1, the V gene TRBV11-3; D is perhaps TRBD2 (6 bases). The CDR3 has 15 amino acids. CDR1 is SGHNT, CDR2 YENEEA, per germline. The V end lost 1 base, the J end lost 5 bases, and 12 bases lay between the germline ends. CDR3 sequence (DNA): TGTGCCAGCAGCTTAGTATCTGCGGGAAACAATGAGCAGTTCTTC. It encodes CASSLVSAGNNEQFF.

V usage is TRBV4-1 and J usage is TRBJ1-5; tentatively, D is TRBD1 (5 bases). Germline lookup yields CDR1 MGHRA and CDR2 YSYEKL. V was clipped by 0 bases and J by 7 bases, with 16 bases between them. This CDR3 spans 16 amino acids. The CDR3: CASSQEGRPGGQPQHF. The CDR3 nucleotides read TGCGCCAGCAGCCAAGAGGGAAGACCCGGGGGACAGCCCCAGCATTTT.

This chain connects TRBV5-1 to TRBJ2-3; 7 bases agree with TRBD2. V dropped 1 base and J dropped 2; count of bases not matched to a gene: 4. CDR3 size: 15 residues. CDR1 SGHRS and CDR2 YFSETQ come from the germline V gene. The DNA for the CDR3 is TGCGCCAGCAGCTTGCCAGCGGGGTCCACAGATACGCAGTATTTT. It codes for CASSLPAGSTDTQYF.

V usage is TRBV9 and J usage is TRBJ2-3; 8 positions match TRBD2. V dropped 0 bases and J dropped 1; count of bases not matched to a gene: 7. This CDR3 contains 17 residues. Looked up from germline, CDR1 is SGDLS and CDR2 is YYNGEE. The CDR3 here is CASSVGRGGRGTDTQYF. The CDR3 DNA reads TGTGCCAGCAGCGTAGGACGGGGGGGCCGGGGCACAGATACGCAGTATTTT.

The chain is built from TRBV19 and TRBJ1-4; D might be TRBD1 (5 bases). The CDR3 sequence is 13 residues long. V shed 5 bases and J shed 8 bases, with 12 bases lying between them. CDR1 and CDR2 from the germline V gene are LNHDA and SQIVND (reference sequence). CDR3 sequence: CASSWGGGEKLFF. The CDR3 DNA reads as TGTGCCAGTAGTTGGGGCGGAGGGGAAAAACTGTTTTTT.

There are a few counts of this clone. The chain couples TRBV4-2 to TRBJ2-5, with TRBD1 matching 7 bases. The CDR3 is 16 amino acids. Trimming at V came to 0 bases and at J to 5 bases, leaving 9 bases not matched to a gene. Germline CDR1 and CDR2: LGHNA and YNFKEQ. The chain's CDR3 is CASSQDGATGFETQYF. The CDR3 DNA follows: TGTGCCAGCAGCCAAGATGGGGCGACAGGGTTCGAGACCCAGTACTTC.

The V gene is TRBV30, the J gene TRBJ1-6; D is ambiguous. This CDR3 contains 14 residues. CDR1 is GTSNPN, CDR2 SVGIG, per germline (reference sequence). V was pared by 2 bases and J by 9 bases, with 14 bases between. CDR3 loop: CAWSFPYDGSPLHF. For the CDR3, the DNA is TGTGCCTGGAGTTTCCCATATGATGGTTCACCCCTCCACTTT.

The J gene is TRBJ1-4, the V gene TRBV15, with D maybe TRBD1 (5 bases). This CDR3 contains 15 residues. V was pared by 8 bases and J by 2 bases, with 15 bases between. Per germline, CDR1 LNHNV and CDR2 YYDKDF (reference sequence). CDR3 protein: CATGGKGTTNEKLFF. CDR3 nucleotides: TGTGCCACCGGGGGAAAGGGCACGACTAATGAAAAACTGTTTTTT.

The rearrangement joins TRBV2 to TRBJ1-2; tentatively, D is TRBD1 (5 bases). CDR3 length: 12 amino acids. Germline V gives CDR1 SNHLY, CDR2 FYNNEI. V lost 4 bases and J lost 4, with 7 bases in between. The CDR3 DNA follows: TGTGCCAGCAGTGCAGGGCTCTATGGCTACACCTTC. The encoded protein is CASSAGLYGYTF.

The chain is built from TRBV5-4 and TRBJ1-2; D is perhaps TRBD1 (5 bases). The CDR3 covers 12 residues. The ends were cut back, 4 bases at V and 6 bases at J, with 10 bases in the middle. The germline CDR1 and CDR2 sequences are SGHNT and YYREEE (reference sequence). The CDR3 here is CASSRGRNGYTF. CDR3 coding DNA: TGTGCCAGCAGCCGGGGACGGAATGGCTACACCTTC.

This chain connects TRBV12-3 or TRBV12-4 to TRBJ1-1; D call uncertain. V lost 4 bases and J lost 6, with 9 bases in between. This CDR3 spans 12 amino acids. The CDR3 region has the DNA TGTGCCAGCAGTTGGGGTCACTCTGAAGCTTTCTTT. It is translated as CASSWGHSEAFF.